These 27 T cell receptor beta chains were all obtained from the same sample, sequenced in a study of Tregs in tolerant kidney transplant recipients. Generated by immunoSEQ multiplex PCR, the TCRdb table keeps only in-frame clones and is missing some. The sample has hundreds of thousands of clones; about 86% are singletons. The sample was CD4+ T cells from blood. Receptors originate from a human donor in good health.

The rearrangement uses TRBV10-1 and TRBJ2-3; 15 nucleotides align to TRBD2. The V and J ends lost 3 bases and 6 bases, in that order; junction bases with no gene match: 7. From germline, CDR1 is WNHNN and CDR2 SYGVQD (reference sequence). The CDR3 loop spans 17 amino acids. CDR3 nucleotide sequence: TGCGCCAGCAGTGATCGCGGACTAGCGGGAGGGGGCGATACGCAGTATTTT. Amino acids: CASSDRGLAGGGDTQYF.

This chain uses TRBV2 with TRBJ2-3; TRBD2 agrees at 8 bases. This CDR3 comprises 13 residues. The J segment lost 3 bases and the V segment lost 10 bases, leaving 6 bases of the junction unmatched. CDR1 and CDR2 from the germline V gene are SNHLY and FYNNEI. The CDR3 loop is CATELAETDTQYF. CDR3 DNA: TGTGCCACCGAACTAGCGGAGACAGATACGCAGTATTTT. Based on the CDR3 plus reference TRBV2 and TRBJ2-3, the full variable domain is EPEVTQTPSHQVTQMGQEVILRCVPISNHLYFYWYRQILGQKVEFLVSFYNNEISEKSEIFDDQFSVERPDGSNFTLKIRSTKLEDSAMYFCATELAETDTQYFGPGTRLTVL.

V and J are TRBV18 and TRBJ1-2; D remains ambiguous. CDR1 and CDR2 from the germline V gene are KGHSH and LQKENI. The CDR3 runs to 17 residues. V was shortened by 3 bases and J by 1 base, with 18 bases between the two germline ends. DNA of the CDR3: TGTGCCAGCTCACCGAGGGCGCAGGCGATTTTTAACTATGGCTACACCTTC. The encoded protein is CASSPRAQAIFNYGYTF.

The chain uses TRBV28 and TRBJ1-5, with D unresolved. V gave up 3 bases and J gave up 3 bases, with 6 bases separating them. Germline V lookup: CDR1 MDHEN, CDR2 SYDVKM. The CDR3 spans 13 residues. CDR3 DNA sequence: TGTGCCAGCAGTTTGTTACTCAATCAGCCCCAGCATTTT. Protein product: CASSLLLNQPQHF.

The V call is TRBV6-6, the J call TRBJ2-7, with TRBD2 as a possible D gene (6 bases). The CDR3 has 14 amino acids. Trimming stripped 6 bases from V and 0 bases from J, with 12 bases between. Germline V lookup: CDR1 MNHNY, CDR2 SVGAGI (reference sequence). For the CDR3, the DNA is TGTGCCAGCAGGCGGGACTTCAGCTCCTACGAGCAGTACTTC. Translated: CASRRDFSSYEQYF.

V usage is TRBV5-6 and J usage is TRBJ2-2, with TRBD2 matching over 15 bases. The CDR3 sequence is 19 residues long. V lost 6 bases and J lost 5; bases outside the gene matches: 14. Germline-derived CDR1 and CDR2 are SGHDT and YYEEEE. Here the CDR3 reads CASNTGLAGGSALTGELFF. DNA of the CDR3: TGTGCCAGCAACACGGGACTAGCGGGAGGCTCCGCCCTGACCGGGGAGCTGTTTTTT.

In this sample, this clone turned up a few times. The chain links TRBV6-5 to TRBJ2-3; D remains unclear. Germline values: CDR1 MNHEY, CDR2 SVGAGI. V was shortened by 7 bases and J by 6 bases, with 14 bases between the two germline ends. The CDR3 totals 13 residues. The CDR3 coding sequence is TGTGCCAGCACGGACCGGGCGTACGATACGCAGTATTTT. This sequence encodes CASTDRAYDTQYF.

This sequence joins TRBV6-5 and TRBJ1-3, with 7 bases lining up with TRBD1. CDR1 and CDR2 from the germline V gene are MNHEY and SVGAGI. The CDR3 runs 15 residues. V lost 2 bases, J lost 0 bases, and 1 base stayed unmatched. CDR3 coding DNA: TGTGCCAGCAGTTACGAGGGGGCCTCTGGAAACACCATATATTTT. As protein: CASSYEGASGNTIYF.

The chain links TRBV6-6 to TRBJ2-7; D may correspond to TRBD1 or TRBD2 (5 bases each). The CDR3 totals 13 residues. The V gene lost 5 bases and the J gene lost 1 base, with 9 bases spanning the gap. Germline CDR1 reads MNHNY; CDR2 reads SVGAGI (reference sequence). The CDR3 bases are TGTGCCAGCAGTCCGGGGCGTTCCTACGAGCAGTACTTC. Residues: CASSPGRSYEQYF.

The table lists this clone with a few counts. The chain couples TRBV21-1 to TRBJ1-1; the table gives TRBD1 as D, unverified against the DNA. TRBV21-1 is recorded as a pseudogene. The CDR3 extends over 14 amino acids. Here the CDR3 reads CNGQGRFMNTEAFF. Here the CDR3 DNA reads TGTAACGGACAGGGAAGGTTCATGAACACTGAAGCTTTCTTT.

V usage is TRBV10-2 and J usage is TRBJ2-1; D gene unclear. V lost 3 bases and J lost 12, with 12 bases in between. CDR1 is WSHSY, CDR2 SAAADI, per germline. The CDR3 is 12 residues long. This CDR3 is CASSDNLLRQFF. In DNA form, the CDR3 reads TGCGCCAGCAGTGATAATCTGTTAAGGCAGTTCTTC.

This clone occurred a few times. This chain joins TRBV7-2 and TRBJ2-7; 9 bases line up with TRBD1. CDR1 and CDR2 from the germline V gene are SGHTA and FQGNSA. Unmatched junction bases numbered 4, after V lost 4 bases and J lost 6 bases. CDR3 length: 13 residues. The CDR3 nucleotides read TGTGCCAGCAGCTGGGGACAGGGCGCCGAGCAGTACTTC. It specifies CASSWGQGAEQYF.

V is TRBV18 and J is TRBJ1-4; D is uncertain. V was trimmed by 5 bases and J by 2 bases, leaving 12 bases between them. This CDR3 comprises 15 residues. Germline V gene lookup returns CDR1 KGHSH and CDR2 LQKENI. This chain's CDR3 is CASSVYQETNEKLFF. The CDR3 nucleotides read TGTGCCAGCTCAGTCTACCAGGAGACTAATGAAAAACTGTTTTTT.

V gene TRBV29-1 combines with J gene TRBJ1-1; D not resolved. The V end lost 7 bases, the J end lost 2 bases, and 11 bases lay between the germline ends. Germline values: CDR1 SQVTM, CDR2 ANQGSEA. This CDR3 spans 12 amino acids. CDR3 amino acids: CSAFFINTEAFF. For the CDR3, the DNA is TGCAGCGCCTTTTTCATAAACACTGAAGCTTTCTTT.

The CDR3 spells CASSGGLGADTQYF. CDR3 in DNA: TGCGCCAGCAGTGGGGGTCTTGGGGCAGATACGCAGTATTTT. J is TRBJ2-3 and V is TRBV10-1, with D unclear. V lost 4 bases to trimming and J lost 4 bases, with 12 bases between them. The germline V gene has CDR1 WNHNN and CDR2 SYGVQD (reference sequence). There are 14 residues in the CDR3.

This clone was seen a handful of times. The J gene is TRBJ1-1, the V gene TRBV7-9; TRBD1 agrees at 7 bases. The CDR3 runs 11 residues. Germline V gene data show CDR1 as SEHNR and CDR2 as FQNEAQ (reference sequence). V trimming: 4 bases; J trimming: 11 bases; junction bases outside the gene matches: 4. The CDR3 DNA follows: TGTGCCAGCAGCTCAGGGGGAACGGCTTTCTTT. Its protein is CASSSGGTAFF. The full variable domain, rest sourced from reference TRBV7-9 and TRBJ1-1, is DTGVSQNPRHKITKRGQNVTFRCDPISEHNRLYWYRQTLGQGPEFLTYFQNEAQLEKSRLLSDRFSAERPKGSFSTLEIQRTEQGDSAMYLCASSSGGTAFFGQGTRLTVV.

V is TRBV10-3 and J is TRBJ2-1, with 11 nucleotides matching TRBD1. CDR3 length: 17 residues. V shed 0 bases, J shed 6 bases, and the junction held 7 bases outside the gene matches. CDR1 and CDR2 from the germline V gene are ENHRY and SYGVKD. The CDR3 region has the DNA TGTGCCATCAGTGAGTCGATGGGGACAGGGGGTGGCAATGAGCAGTTCTTC. Protein: CAISESMGTGGGNEQFF.

The chain carries TRBV9 and TRBJ1-3, with no clear D. Germline lookup yields CDR1 SGDLS and CDR2 YYNGEE. The CDR3 totals 12 residues. The V and J ends lost 0 bases and 6 bases respectively, with 4 bases between them. Here the CDR3 reads CASSVAANTIYF. CDR3 nucleotide sequence: TGTGCCAGCAGCGTAGCGGCAAACACCATATATTTT. Full variable domain (outside the CDR3, taken from reference TRBV9 and TRBJ1-3): DSGVTQTPKHLITATGQRVTLRCSPRSGDLSVYWYQQSLDQGLQFLIQYYNGEERAKGNILERFSAQQFPDLHSELNLSSLELGDSALYFCASSVAANTIYFGEGSWLTVV.

The chain recombines TRBV2 with TRBJ2-2; TRBD2 aligns across 10 bases. Losses at the gene ends were 6 bases for V and 7 bases for J; bases not matched to a gene: 5. Germline CDR1 reads SNHLY; CDR2 reads FYNNEI. CDR3 length equals 14 residues. In DNA, the CDR3 is TGTGCCAGCAGGGGGACTAGCGAGGTCGGGGAGCTGTTTTTT. Residues: CASRGTSEVGELFF.

The V call is TRBV7-6, the J call TRBJ1-2; D not certain. Trimming removed 5 bases from V and 13 bases from J, with 20 bases in between. The length of the CDR3 is 13 residues. Germline CDR1 and CDR2: SGHVS and FNYEAQ. The CDR3 DNA sequence: TGTGCCAGCAGCCCCCAGACGGGCCCTTCTGGCACCTTC. Encoded protein: CASSPQTGPSGTF.

The gene calls are TRBV7-6 and TRBJ1-1; D remains ambiguous. The CDR3 covers 15 residues. Germline CDR1 and CDR2: SGHVS and FNYEAQ. V gave up 1 base and J gave up 6 bases, with 15 bases separating them. The CDR3 DNA sequence: TGTGCCAGCAGCTTAGGGGTGGACGGGCGGTCTGAAGCTTTCTTT. Translating it yields CASSLGVDGRSEAFF.

The chain links TRBV10-1 to TRBJ1-6; possibly TRBD1 for D (5 bases). This CDR3 spans 14 amino acids. Germline V lookup: CDR1 WNHNN, CDR2 SYGVQD (reference sequence). Trimming took off 7 bases at V and 11 bases at J, with 18 bases between the two ends. CDR3 sequence reads: CASTPPGPGPPLHF. CDR3 bases: TGCGCCAGCACCCCTCCAGGGCCGGGACCACCCCTCCACTTT.

This sequence joins TRBV5-1 and TRBJ2-2; D gene ambiguous. The CDR3 contains 15 residues. V was clipped by 3 bases and J by 0 bases, with 9 bases between them. CDR1 and CDR2 from the germline V gene are SGHRS and YFSETQ. CDR3 amino acids: CASSYSPSNTGELFF. The DNA for the CDR3 is TGCGCCAGCAGCTATAGCCCCTCGAACACCGGGGAGCTGTTTTTT.

The chain's CDR3 is CASSSGLFTDTQYF. The CDR3 DNA reads as TGTGCCAGCAGCTCCGGACTGTTCACAGATACGCAGTATTTT. This chain uses TRBV7-9 with TRBJ2-3; weak D call: TRBD2 (5 bases). The V gene lost 4 bases and the J gene lost 2 bases, with 10 bases spanning the gap. The CDR3 has 14 residues. CDR1 is SEHNR and CDR2 is FQNEAQ in the germline V gene (reference sequence).

The chain uses TRBV18 and TRBJ1-3; possible D gene TRBD1, 5 bases. V shed 5 bases and J shed 0 bases, with 17 bases lying between them. The CDR3 consists of 17 residues. Germline V lookup: CDR1 KGHSH, CDR2 LQKENI. The DNA for the CDR3 is TGTGCCAGCTCAGCGGGACTTCCTGGATCCTCTGGAAACACCATATATTTT. Protein product: CASSAGLPGSSGNTIYF.

This clone was counted a few times. The rearrangement links TRBV6-5 to TRBJ2-2; no clear D. The V gene lost 4 bases and the J gene lost 0 bases, with 6 bases spanning the gap. This CDR3 contains 14 residues. Germline V gene sequence: CDR1 MNHEY, CDR2 SVGAGI. This CDR3 is CASSFDPNTGELFF. The CDR3 nucleotides are TGTGCCAGCAGTTTCGACCCGAACACCGGGGAGCTGTTTTTT.

This clone appeared a few times. This chain connects TRBV2 to TRBJ2-1; D not certain. The germline gives CDR1 SNHLY, CDR2 FYNNEI. This CDR3 contains 10 residues. The CDR3 nucleotides are TGTGCAGGGTTGGGCAATGAGCAGTTCTTC. The encoded protein is CAGLGNEQFF. The whole variable domain, filled in from reference TRBV2 and TRBJ2-1, reads EPEVTQTPSHQVTQMGQEVILRCVPISNHLYFYWYRQILGQKVEFLVSFYNNEISEKSEIFDDQFSVERPDGSNFTLKIRSTKLEDSAMYFCAGLGNEQFFGPGTRLTVL.